This T cell receptor beta chain was observed in a study of T cells of healthy individuals. This CDR3 has 13 amino acids. The V end was cut by 5 bases, the J end by 5 bases, with 10 bases between. Germline V gives CDR1 LNHDA, CDR2 SQIVND (reference sequence). MiXCR, applied by TCRdb to the 5' RACE reads, yields one record per CDR3 protein. The sample includes about 96,000 distinct CDR3 sequences, around 17% of them seen just once. The TCR originated in a human donor in good health. The chain couples TRBV19 to TRBJ1-5; D is unresolved. CDR3 DNA: TGTGCCAGTAGTGGACTAACATATCAGCCCCAGCATTTT. This gives the protein CASSGLTYQPQHF.